This is a list of T cell receptor beta chains from one sample in a study of cytomegalovirus exposure and HLA in healthy donors. The assay was immunoSEQ multiplex PCR, and TCRdb's table has in-frame clones only and misses some. The sample lists 90,000 to 150,000 clones, more than 65% occurring once. Material: PBMCs. These receptors all come from a man in his forties or fifties in good health and CMV-seropositive. Each CDR3 is given with its conserved first and last residue. Each record gives: clone size, D gene, V gene, J gene, CDR3 protein, CDR3 DNA. A D gene is named only where the DNA matches it firmly. Size is stated for part of the rows, as once, few or many counts, or as a class when the clone is expanded.

clone size: .; D gene: .; V gene: TRBV10-3; J gene: TRBJ2-7; CDR3 protein: CAISERTGSGYEQYF; CDR3 DNA: TGTGCCATCAGTGAGCGAACAGGGAGCGGTTACGAGCAGTACTTC
clone size: few; D gene: TRBD1; V gene: TRBV28; J gene: TRBJ1-5; CDR3 protein: CASSSTGWPQHF; CDR3 DNA: TGTGCCAGCAGTTCGACAGGGTGGCCCCAGCATTTT
clone size: few; D gene: .; V gene: TRBV7-3; J gene: TRBJ1-4; CDR3 protein: CASSLTGALNEKLFF; CDR3 DNA: TGTGCCAGCAGCTTAACTGGGGCCCTTAATGAAAAACTGTTTTTT
clone size: .; D gene: TRBD2; V gene: TRBV29-1; J gene: TRBJ2-7; CDR3 protein: CSVRVAGDHEQYF; CDR3 DNA: TGCAGCGTCCGTGTGGCGGGGGACCACGAGCAGTACTTC
clone size: .; D gene: TRBD1; V gene: TRBV6-5; J gene: TRBJ1-2; CDR3 protein: CASSPGQGGRGYTF; CDR3 DNA: TGTGCCAGCAGCCCGGGACAGGGGGGCCGGGGCTACACCTTC
clone size: .; D gene: .; V gene: TRBV6-5; J gene: TRBJ1-4; CDR3 protein: CASRKEIGEKLFF; CDR3 DNA: TGTGCCAGCAGAAAGGAGATTGGGGAAAAACTGTTTTTT
clone size: .; D gene: .; V gene: TRBV11-3; J gene: TRBJ2-3; CDR3 protein: CASSSRGNTDTQYF; CDR3 DNA: TGTGCCAGCAGCTCCAGGGGAAACACAGATACGCAGTATTTT
clone size: .; D gene: TRBD1; V gene: TRBV7-9; J gene: TRBJ1-5; CDR3 protein: CATTGAGQGSGQPQHF; CDR3 DNA: TGTGCCACCACCGGGGCGGGACAGGGGTCCGGGCAGCCCCAGCATTTT
clone size: .; D gene: TRBD1; V gene: TRBV28; J gene: TRBJ2-5; CDR3 protein: CASSPDRGLALRYF; CDR3 DNA: TGTGCCAGCAGTCCGGACAGGGGGCTCGCCCTGCGGTACTTC
clone size: .; D gene: .; V gene: TRBV7-9; J gene: TRBJ1-4; CDR3 protein: CASSLGRTGPSATNEKLFF; CDR3 DNA: TGTGCCAGCAGCTTAGGACGTACAGGCCCGTCTGCAACTAATGAAAAACTGTTTTTT
clone size: few; D gene: .; V gene: TRBV6-5; J gene: TRBJ1-6; CDR3 protein: CASSRQQNSPLHF; CDR3 DNA: TGTGCCAGCAGTCGACAGCAGAATTCACCCCTCCACTTT
clone size: .; D gene: .; V gene: TRBV4-1; J gene: TRBJ2-7; CDR3 protein: CASSQDEGEEAYEQYF; CDR3 DNA: TGCGCCAGCAGCCAAGATGAGGGTGAAGAAGCTTACGAGCAGTACTTC
clone size: .; D gene: .; V gene: TRBV9; J gene: TRBJ1-2; CDR3 protein: CASSSRTDNYGYTF; CDR3 DNA: TGTGCCAGCAGCTCCCGGACAGACAACTATGGCTACACCTTC
clone size: .; D gene: .; V gene: TRBV30; J gene: TRBJ2-3; CDR3 protein: CAWSPILRAFGTDTQYF; CDR3 DNA: TGTGCCTGGAGTCCTATACTTAGAGCTTTTGGCACAGATACGCAGTATTTT
clone size: .; D gene: TRBD2; V gene: TRBV6-5; J gene: TRBJ2-3; CDR3 protein: CASSDSGGADTQYF; CDR3 DNA: TGTGCCAGCAGTGACAGCGGGGGGGCAGATACGCAGTATTTT
clone size: .; D gene: .; V gene: TRBV6-5; J gene: TRBJ1-6; CDR3 protein: CASSRTRRSPLHF; CDR3 DNA: TGTGCCAGCAGTCGGACTAGGCGATCACCCCTCCACTTT
clone size: few; D gene: .; V gene: TRBV21-1; J gene: TRBJ1-1; CDR3 protein: CASSVRRDLLATEAFF; CDR3 DNA: TGTGCCAGCAGCGTCCGTCGCGACCTCCTAGCGACTGAAGCTTTCTTT
clone size: .; D gene: TRBD1; V gene: TRBV30; J gene: TRBJ2-1; CDR3 protein: CAWTSLGTGANNEQFF; CDR3 DNA: TGTGCCTGGACCTCCTTAGGGACAGGGGCCAACAATGAGCAGTTCTTC
clone size: .; D gene: TRBD1; V gene: TRBV2; J gene: TRBJ1-1; CDR3 protein: CASSTGTGHTEAFF; CDR3 DNA: TGTGCCAGCAGCACCGGGACAGGGCACACTGAAGCTTTCTTT
clone size: .; D gene: TRBD2; V gene: TRBV27; J gene: TRBJ2-1; CDR3 protein: CASSLSGRGFSYNEQFF; CDR3 DNA: TGTGCCAGCAGTTTATCAGGGCGGGGGTTCTCCTACAATGAGCAGTTCTTC
clone size: .; D gene: TRBD2; V gene: TRBV6-6; J gene: TRBJ2-7; CDR3 protein: CASSSGGSREQYF; CDR3 DNA: TGTGCCAGCAGTTCCGGGGGGTCGCGGGAGCAGTACTTC
clone size: few; D gene: TRBD2; V gene: TRBV5-1; J gene: TRBJ2-2; CDR3 protein: CASSFGSSGLASRGELFF; CDR3 DNA: TGCGCCAGCAGCTTTGGTTCATCGGGACTAGCCTCCAGGGGGGAGCTGTTTTTT
clone size: .; D gene: .; V gene: TRBV25-1; J gene: TRBJ1-4; CDR3 protein: CASSESPSYEKLFF; CDR3 DNA: TGTGCCAGCAGTGAAAGCCCCTCTTATGAAAAACTGTTTTTT
clone size: .; D gene: TRBD2; V gene: TRBV4-1; J gene: TRBJ2-3; CDR3 protein: CASSQEKSSGGRDTQYF; CDR3 DNA: TGCGCCAGCAGCCAAGAGAAGTCTAGCGGGGGCCGAGATACGCAGTATTTT
clone size: .; D gene: .; V gene: TRBV11-2; J gene: TRBJ2-1; CDR3 protein: CASSLHDRGYNNEQFF; CDR3 DNA: TGTGCCAGCAGTCTTCACGACCGGGGATACAACAATGAGCAGTTCTTC
clone size: few; D gene: TRBD2; V gene: TRBV4-2; J gene: TRBJ2-2; CDR3 protein: CASSQETSGGAGELFF; CDR3 DNA: TGTGCCAGCAGCCAAGAGACTAGCGGGGGGGCCGGGGAGCTGTTTTTT
clone size: .; D gene: .; V gene: TRBV5-1; J gene: TRBJ2-6; CDR3 protein: CASRGLSGANGLTF; CDR3 DNA: TGCGCCAGCAGGGGCCTCTCTGGGGCCAACGGCCTGACTTTC
clone size: .; D gene: .; V gene: TRBV11-2; J gene: TRBJ1-3; CDR3 protein: CASSLDVRNTIYF; CDR3 DNA: TGTGCCAGCAGCTTAGACGTTCGAAACACCATATATTTT
clone size: .; D gene: .; V gene: TRBV7-8; J gene: TRBJ1-2; CDR3 protein: CASSLGDGGGRRNGYTF; CDR3 DNA: TGTGCCAGCAGCTTAGGGGACGGGGGAGGTCGGAGGAATGGCTACACCTTC
clone size: many; D gene: .; V gene: TRBV6-1; J gene: TRBJ2-7; CDR3 protein: CASSPGQNYEQYF; CDR3 DNA: TGTGCCAGCAGTCCAGGACAGAACTACGAGCAGTACTTC
clone size: .; D gene: TRBD1; V gene: TRBV9; J gene: TRBJ2-5; CDR3 protein: CASSRDRVQETQYF; CDR3 DNA: TGTGCCAGCAGCCGGGACAGGGTTCAAGAGACCCAGTACTTC
clone size: few; D gene: TRBD1; V gene: TRBV2; J gene: TRBJ1-5; CDR3 protein: CASSEEAGGRSAQHF; CDR3 DNA: TGTGCCAGCAGTGAGGAGGCAGGGGGCCGGTCGGCCCAGCATTTT
clone size: .; D gene: TRBD1; V gene: TRBV5-4; J gene: TRBJ2-1; CDR3 protein: CASSTNRFGTGGNEQFF; CDR3 DNA: TGTGCCAGCAGCACAAACCGTTTCGGGACAGGGGGCAATGAGCAGTTCTTC
clone size: .; D gene: TRBD2; V gene: TRBV7-3; J gene: TRBJ2-7; CDR3 protein: CASARSGGSYEQYF; CDR3 DNA: TGTGCCAGCGCACGAAGCGGGGGGTCCTACGAGCAGTACTTC
clone size: .; D gene: .; V gene: TRBV11-3; J gene: TRBJ1-5; CDR3 protein: CASSASGNQPQHF; CDR3 DNA: TGTGCCAGCAGCGCCTCGGGAAATCAGCCCCAGCATTTT
clone size: .; D gene: .; V gene: TRBV5-4; J gene: TRBJ1-3; CDR3 protein: CVSSDITSGNTIYF; CDR3 DNA: TGTGTCAGCTCTGACATCACCTCTGGAAACACCATATATTTT
clone size: .; D gene: TRBD2; V gene: TRBV27; J gene: TRBJ2-7; CDR3 protein: CASSLSSGLGSSYEQYF; CDR3 DNA: TGTGCCAGCAGTTTATCGTCGGGACTAGGGAGCTCCTACGAGCAGTACTTC
clone size: .; D gene: TRBD1; V gene: TRBV11-2; J gene: TRBJ1-6; CDR3 protein: CASSQSDRGLSPLHF; CDR3 DNA: TGTGCCAGCAGCCAGAGCGACAGGGGGTTATCACCCCTCCACTTT
clone size: few; D gene: TRBD2; V gene: TRBV15; J gene: TRBJ2-7; CDR3 protein: CATSRGLAGGGEQYF; CDR3 DNA: TGTGCCACCAGCAGAGGGCTAGCGGGGGGCGGCGAGCAGTACTTC
clone size: .; D gene: .; V gene: TRBV7-9; J gene: TRBJ1-6; CDR3 protein: CASSPSSAGKAPLHF; CDR3 DNA: TGTGCCAGCAGCCCCAGTTCCGCCGGGAAAGCACCCCTCCACTTT
clone size: .; D gene: .; V gene: TRBV5-6; J gene: TRBJ2-2; CDR3 protein: CASSLGEGVTGELFF; CDR3 DNA: TGTGCCAGCAGCCTCGGTGAGGGGGTCACCGGGGAGCTGTTTTTT
clone size: .; D gene: TRBD1; V gene: TRBV4-3; J gene: TRBJ2-5; CDR3 protein: CASSLYRGRTGETQYF; CDR3 DNA: TGCGCCAGCAGCCTCTACAGGGGGAGGACTGGAGAGACCCAGTACTTC
clone size: once; D gene: .; V gene: TRBV12-5; J gene: TRBJ1-2; CDR3 protein: CASGLAPTGLYGYTF; CDR3 DNA: TGTGCTAGTGGTTTGGCCCCGACAGGCCTCTATGGCTACACCTTC